This T cell receptor (beta chain) comes out of a study of ipilimumab plus nivolumab after autologous stem cell transplantation. As for the study in general: Median doses per patient: four or five ipilimumab, under 10 nivolumab.

V lost 2 bases, J lost 2 bases, and 9 bases stayed unmatched. The germline V gene encodes CDR1 MNHEY and CDR2 SVGAGI. The CDR3 has 16 residues. Generated by immunoSEQ multiplex PCR, the TCRdb table keeps only in-frame clones and is missing some. The sample lists 15,000 to 20,000 clones; 80% to 90% were seen once. Patients got ipilimumab 1 mg/kg beginning 14 to 28 days post-transplant. Patients received nivolumab 3 mg/kg at weeks 1, 4, 7, 10, then fortnightly to week 26. The sample in question was PBMCs, obtained in a trial of ipilimumab plus nivolumab as post-transplant consolidation. This TCR came from a male donor with diffuse large B-cell lymphoma. This chain uses TRBV6-5 with TRBJ2-7; 7 nucleotides agree with TRBD2. CDR3: CASSYGGRGWTYEQYF. The DNA for the CDR3 is TGTGCCAGCAGTTACGGTGGGCGGGGGTGGACCTACGAGCAGTACTTC.